This TCR beta chain was recorded in a study of vaccination and CD4 T cells after COVID-19. With the Oncomine TCR Beta short-read assay, DNA from cultured CD4+ T cells was sequenced. MiXCR, applied by TCRdb to the PCR reads, yields one record per CDR3 protein. The table records approximately 7,900 distinct CDR3 sequences, under 45% of them present only once. Documented treatment: roughly ten-day PBMC culture with coronavirus spike peptide pools or control peptides (ViraFEST assay). Those CD4+ T cells from the unexposed donor predate the COVID-19 pandemic (2011-2018). This clonotype was detected only a few times. The antigen is not known. This clonotype was sampled from a human donor in good health. Material for sequencing was CD4+ T cells from blood, cultured in vitro.

CDR3 sequence reads: CASSLLDRRHEQFF. CDR3 bases: TGTGCCAGCAGCTTATTGGACAGGAGGCATGAGCAGTTCTTC. This chain joins TRBV7-2 and TRBJ2-1; the match to TRBD1 covers 7 bases. Trimming removed 2 bases from V and 8 bases from J; junction bases left unmatched: 6. The CDR3 contains 14 residues. Germline CDR1 reads SGHTA; CDR2 reads FQGNSA.